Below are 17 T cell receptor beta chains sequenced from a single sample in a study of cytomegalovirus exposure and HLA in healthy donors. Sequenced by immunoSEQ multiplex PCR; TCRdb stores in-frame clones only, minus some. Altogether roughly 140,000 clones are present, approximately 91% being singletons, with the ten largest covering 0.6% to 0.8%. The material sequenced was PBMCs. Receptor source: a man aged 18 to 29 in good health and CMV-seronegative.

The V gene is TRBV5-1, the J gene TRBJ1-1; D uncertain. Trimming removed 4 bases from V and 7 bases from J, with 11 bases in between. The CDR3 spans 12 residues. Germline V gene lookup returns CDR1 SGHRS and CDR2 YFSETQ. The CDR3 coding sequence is TGCGCCAGCAGCACCGGACGGGGTGAAGCTTTCTTT. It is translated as CASSTGRGEAFF.

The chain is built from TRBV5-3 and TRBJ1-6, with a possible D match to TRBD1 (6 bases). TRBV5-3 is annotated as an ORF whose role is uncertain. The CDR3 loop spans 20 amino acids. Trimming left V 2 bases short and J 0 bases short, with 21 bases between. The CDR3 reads CARSLLPPGGGSSYNSPLHF. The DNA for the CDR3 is TGTGCCAGAAGCTTACTCCCTCCGGGTGGGGGCAGCTCCTATAATTCACCCCTCCACTTT.

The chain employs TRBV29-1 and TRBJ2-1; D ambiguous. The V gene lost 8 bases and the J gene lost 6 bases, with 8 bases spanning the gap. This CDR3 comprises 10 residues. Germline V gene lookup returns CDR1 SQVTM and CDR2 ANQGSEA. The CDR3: CSLFLNEQFF. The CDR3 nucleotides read TGCAGCCTCTTCCTCAATGAGCAGTTCTTC.

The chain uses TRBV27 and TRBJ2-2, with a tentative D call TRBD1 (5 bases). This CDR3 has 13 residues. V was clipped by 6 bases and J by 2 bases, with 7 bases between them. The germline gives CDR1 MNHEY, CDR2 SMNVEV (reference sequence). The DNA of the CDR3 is TGTGCCAGCAGCCAGGGTAACACCGGGGAGCTGTTTTTT. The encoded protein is CASSQGNTGELFF.

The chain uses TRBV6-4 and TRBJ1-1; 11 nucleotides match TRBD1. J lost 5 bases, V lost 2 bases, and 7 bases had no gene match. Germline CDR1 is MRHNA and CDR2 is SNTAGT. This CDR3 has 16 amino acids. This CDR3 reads CASSDTEGTGGTEAFF. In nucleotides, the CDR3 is TGTGCCAGCAGTGACACAGAAGGGACAGGGGGAACTGAAGCTTTCTTT.

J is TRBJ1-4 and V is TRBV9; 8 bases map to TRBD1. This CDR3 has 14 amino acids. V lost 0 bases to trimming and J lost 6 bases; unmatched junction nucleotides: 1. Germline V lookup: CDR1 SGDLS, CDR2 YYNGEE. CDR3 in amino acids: CASSVGRGHEKLFF. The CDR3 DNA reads TGTGCCAGCAGCGTAGGCAGGGGGCATGAAAAACTGTTTTTT.

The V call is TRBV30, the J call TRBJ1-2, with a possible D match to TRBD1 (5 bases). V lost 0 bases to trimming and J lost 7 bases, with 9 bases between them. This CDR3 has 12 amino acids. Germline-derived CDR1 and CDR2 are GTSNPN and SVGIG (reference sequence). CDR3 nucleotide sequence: TGTGCCTGGAGTGTAGCAGGGATTGGCTACACCTTC. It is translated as CAWSVAGIGYTF. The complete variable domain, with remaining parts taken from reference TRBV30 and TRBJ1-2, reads SQTIHQWPATLVQPVGSPLSLECTVEGTSNPNLYWYRQAAGRGLQLLFYSVGIGQISSEVPQNLSASRPQDRQFILSSKKLLLSDSGFYLCAWSVAGIGYTFGSGTRLTVV.

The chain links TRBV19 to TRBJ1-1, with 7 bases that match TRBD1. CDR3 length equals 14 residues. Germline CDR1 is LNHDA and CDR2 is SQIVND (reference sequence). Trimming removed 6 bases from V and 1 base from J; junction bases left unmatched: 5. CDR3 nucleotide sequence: TGTGCCAGTAGCCTCAGGGGGAGGAACACTGAAGCTTTCTTT. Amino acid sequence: CASSLRGRNTEAFF.

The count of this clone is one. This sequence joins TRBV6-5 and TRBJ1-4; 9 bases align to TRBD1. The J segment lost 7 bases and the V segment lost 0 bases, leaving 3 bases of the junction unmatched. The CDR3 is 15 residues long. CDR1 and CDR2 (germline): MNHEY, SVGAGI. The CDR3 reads CASSYSTGQGEKLFF. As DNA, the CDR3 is TGTGCCAGCAGTTACTCGACGGGACAGGGTGAAAAACTGTTTTTT.

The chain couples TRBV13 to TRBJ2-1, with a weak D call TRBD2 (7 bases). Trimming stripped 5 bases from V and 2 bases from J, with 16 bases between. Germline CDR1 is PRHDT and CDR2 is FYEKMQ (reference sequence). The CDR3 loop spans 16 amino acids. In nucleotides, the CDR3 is TGTGCCAGCAGCCATGGGGGGCTAGCGGCCTACAATGAGCAGTTCTTC. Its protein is CASSHGGLAAYNEQFF.

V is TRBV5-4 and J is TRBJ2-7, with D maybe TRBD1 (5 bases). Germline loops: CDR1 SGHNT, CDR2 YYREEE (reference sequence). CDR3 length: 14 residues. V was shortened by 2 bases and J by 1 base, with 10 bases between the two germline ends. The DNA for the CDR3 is TGTGCCAGCAGCTTCTCAGGGCCGTCCTACGAGCAGTACTTC. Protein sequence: CASSFSGPSYEQYF. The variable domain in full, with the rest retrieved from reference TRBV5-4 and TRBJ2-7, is ETGVTQSPTHLIKTRGQQVTLRCSSQSGHNTVSWYQQALGQGPQFIFQYYREEENGRGNFPPRFSGLQFPNYSSELNVNALELDDSALYLCASSFSGPSYEQYFGPGTRLTVT.

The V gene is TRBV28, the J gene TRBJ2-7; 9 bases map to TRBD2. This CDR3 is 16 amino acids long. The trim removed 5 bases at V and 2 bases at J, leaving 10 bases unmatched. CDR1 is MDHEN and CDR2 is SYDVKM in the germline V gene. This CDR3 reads CASSPGSSGTPYEQYV. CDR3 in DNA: TGTGCCAGCAGTCCAGGGTCTAGCGGGACGCCCTACGAGCAGTACGTC.

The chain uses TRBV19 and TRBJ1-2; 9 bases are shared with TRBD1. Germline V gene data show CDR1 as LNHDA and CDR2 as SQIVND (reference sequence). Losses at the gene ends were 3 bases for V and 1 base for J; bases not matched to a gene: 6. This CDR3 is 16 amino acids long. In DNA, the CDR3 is TGTGCCAGTAGTATCGTCGGACAGGGGCTTAACTATGGCTACACCTTC. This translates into CASSIVGQGLNYGYTF. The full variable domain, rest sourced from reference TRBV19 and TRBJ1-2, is DGGITQSPKYLFRKEGQNVTLSCEQNLNHDAMYWYRQDPGQGLRLIYYSQIVNDFQKGDIAEGYSVSREKKESFPLTVTSAQKNPTAFYLCASSIVGQGLNYGYTFGSGTRLTVV.

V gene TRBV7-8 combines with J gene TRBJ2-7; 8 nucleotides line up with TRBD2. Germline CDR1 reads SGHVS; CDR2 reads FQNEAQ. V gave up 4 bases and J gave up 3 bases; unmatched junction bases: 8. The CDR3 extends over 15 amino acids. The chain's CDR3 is CASSSIGLAGYEQYV. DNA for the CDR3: TGTGCCAGCAGCTCAATCGGACTAGCTGGCTACGAGCAGTACGTC.

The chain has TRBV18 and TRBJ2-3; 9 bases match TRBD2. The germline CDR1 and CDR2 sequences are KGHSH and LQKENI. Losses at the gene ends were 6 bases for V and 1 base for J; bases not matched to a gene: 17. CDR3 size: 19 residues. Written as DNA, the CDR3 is TGTGCCAGCTCCCCAGCGACCGGCTTGCGGGGGGGTGGCACAGATACGCAGTATTTT. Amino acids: CASSPATGLRGGGTDTQYF.

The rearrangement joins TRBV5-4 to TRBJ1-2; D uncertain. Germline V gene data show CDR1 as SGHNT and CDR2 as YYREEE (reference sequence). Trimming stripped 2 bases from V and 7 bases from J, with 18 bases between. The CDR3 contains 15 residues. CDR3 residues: CASSFSVVAAGGYTF. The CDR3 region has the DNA TGTGCCAGCAGCTTTTCAGTTGTGGCAGCGGGTGGCTACACCTTC.

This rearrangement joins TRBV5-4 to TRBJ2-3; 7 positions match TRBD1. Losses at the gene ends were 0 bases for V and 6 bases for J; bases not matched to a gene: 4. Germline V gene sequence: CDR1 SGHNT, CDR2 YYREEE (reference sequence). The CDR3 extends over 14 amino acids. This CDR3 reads CASSLAQGPDTQYF. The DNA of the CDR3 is TGTGCCAGCAGCTTGGCACAGGGGCCGGATACGCAGTATTTT.